This TCR beta chain was captured in a study of cytomegalovirus exposure and HLA in healthy donors. Across the study: The 120 validation repertoires, a later analysis reported, used the same platform as the roughly 700 repertoires from the first cohort.

V was shortened by 7 bases and J by 6 bases, with 13 bases between the two germline ends. This CDR3 is built from 12 residues. Per the germline V gene, CDR1 is GTSNPN and CDR2 is SVGIG (reference sequence). With regard to this clone: Its antigen is as yet unknown.

Study-wide findings and caveats: Researchers counted 150 to 200 TCR beta chains as cytomegalovirus-associated. First-cohort TCR clusters tended to co-occur in the 90 to 150 validation repertoires, a later analysis found.

Produced via immunoSEQ multiplex PCR; TCRdb's table is partial and in-frame only. The profile covers approximately 200,000 clones, with about 91% appearing a single time and 2.9% taken by the ten largest. The rearrangement joins TRBV30 to TRBJ1-3, with unresolved D. The receptor was isolated from a woman under 30 in good health and CMV-seronegative. Sequences were obtained from PBMCs. CDR3 region: CASRTGKNTIYF. In nucleotides, the CDR3 is TGTGCCTCCCGGACGGGGAAAAACACCATATATTTT.